These 3 T cell receptor beta chains share one sample of origin, sequenced in a study of T-cell memory formation after mild COVID-19. Using its own MiXCR run on the 5' RACE reads, TCRdb lists one record per CDR3 protein. The table lists a few hundred thousand distinct CDR3 sequences, roughly 15% of them singletons. The sequenced sample consisted of PBMCs or a T cell subset sorted from them (not recorded which). The receptor set was obtained from a man between 18 and 35 years old who had mild COVID-19 (a few samples of this study predate the infection). Cell type and time point are not known.

This clonotype was seen a few times. The chain combines TRBV20-1 with TRBJ2-1, with D perhaps assigned TRBD1 or TRBD2 (5 bases each). Per germline, CDR1 DFQATT and CDR2 SNEGSKA (reference sequence). V shed 5 bases and J shed 9 bases, with 17 bases lying between them. The CDR3 loop spans 13 amino acids. CDR3 nucleotide sequence: TGCAGTGCTTCCGGGACGGACGATGGTGAGCAGTTCTTC. It translates to CSASGTDDGEQFF.

V usage is TRBV11-3 and J usage is TRBJ1-1; D ambiguous. V lost 3 bases to trimming and J lost 1 base, with 6 bases between them. Germline CDR1 and CDR2: SGHNT and YENEEA. The CDR3 has 13 residues. The CDR3 spells CASSLYQNTEAFF. CDR3 DNA sequence: TGTGCCAGCAGCTTGTACCAGAACACTGAAGCTTTCTTT.

V gene TRBV6-5 combines with J gene TRBJ2-3; D perhaps matches TRBD2 (6 bases). Germline values: CDR1 MNHEY, CDR2 SVGAGI. Trimming removed 8 bases at V and 5 bases at J, with 17 bases between. The CDR3 is 14 residues long. This CDR3 reads CASEDGSGGDTQYF. The CDR3, as DNA: TGTGCCAGCGAGGACGGTTCCGGGGGAGATACGCAGTATTTT.